Given below is one T cell receptor beta chain in context. Its antigen specificity is not known. No much larger clone exists at a distance of one base, and base qualities are not known. The data were obtained in a study of cytomegalovirus exposure and HLA in healthy donors (dated by TCRdb to 2016 to 2017). A note on the overall study: An earlier analysis of approximately 640 of the donors reported 276 Gb of sequence data and approximately 110 million unique TCR beta sequences from 150 million to 200 million T cells. Alongside the repertoire data, information on donor age, sex, ethnicity and CMV serostatus was compiled. An earlier analysis of approximately 630 of the donors applied high-throughput TCR beta sequencing to assess whether each TCR beta V gene segment acted as functional or pseudogenic. Rather than using new phenotypic data, the later analysis identified candidate immune exposures from TCR beta sequences and from how often those sequences occurred across donors. The number of donors typed differed by locus, with about 620-630 for A, B, C, DRB1 and DQB1, roughly 520 for DQA1, over 600 for DPA1, and some 450 for DPB1. The study used immunosequencing to profile the T cell repertoires of some 600 subjects and linked those repertoires to cytomegalovirus serostatus. On average, roughly 250,000 unique TCR beta nucleotide sequences were sequenced per donor among 398 genotyped donors of the cohort, with roughly 19% of those sequences being non-productive. All discovery cohort repertoires had been generated using a single sequencing platform. The study aimed to test whether cataloging public T cell receptors could reveal signatures of past pathogen exposure. Approximately 310 gigabases of sequencing data and 70 million to 85 million unique TCR sequences were included in an early release covering roughly 600 HLA-typed donors. The genetic ancestry cluster associated with self-reported Caucasian donors included around four fifths of the roughly 390 genotyped donors. In a later genetic analysis, genome-wide SNP genotypes for about 55% of the roughly 700 donors were used, and that subset was treated as a discovery cohort. The study combined high-throughput TCR immunosequencing, statistical association of individual TCRs with disease status, and machine learning to predict cytomegalovirus infection status. A later analysis re-analyzed previously published TCR beta repertoires from about 600 donors and added high-resolution HLA genotyping to study TCR occurrence patterns. Because of strong linkage in the cohort, roughly five DR-DQ haplotypes were treated as single units for association and clustering. In addition to the first cohort of 666 subjects, a separate validation cohort of over 90 different subjects was used. HLA typing covered class I and class II loci at four-digit resolution.

Broad study findings and their caveats: Fewer than 20 rarely observed V segments, including chromosome 9 orphons, were excluded from the earlier analysis of several hundred of the donors because counts were too low. Because the 87-base-pair reads could not distinguish some IMGT-functional V segments, including TRBV6-2 and TRBV6-3, those segments were excluded. Because HLA typing was missing for some donors at each locus, association tests included only the typed subset. A later analysis found that HLA-associated TCR beta chains were more clonally expanded and had lower generation probabilities than equally common non-associated chains. While some public TCRs were present in many individuals, most TCR sequences turned up only very rarely across donors. A group of highly shared sequence variants was considered likely to be a technical artifact of the sequencing pipeline. A later analysis reported that several top co-occurrence clusters appeared linked to parvovirus B19, influenza, CMV and Epstein-Barr virus. In vitro tests confirmed that a few of the cytomegalovirus-associated TCR beta chains recognize cytomegalovirus antigens. When HLA alleles, especially DR and DQ, strongly co-occurred, attributing TCR associations to individual alleles was difficult. A further reported finding was that TCR beta sequences accurately predicted the HLA-A and HLA-B alleles for most subjects in the first cohort. A later analysis associated about 17,000 TCR beta sequences with specific HLA alleles at a false discovery rate of 0.05. In this cohort, only TCR beta chains were sequenced, and detectable features were limited by the absence of alpha or paired-chain data. The study listed 164 TCR beta chains as associated with cytomegalovirus. In a later genetic analysis, fewer N-insertions in productive TCRs were reported among donors in an Asian-associated ancestry cluster than the approximately 670-donor mean. V-gene and J-gene trimming of TCR beta chains was associated with a missense DCLRE1C variant in a later genetic analysis, and the association was replicated in an independent cohort. The presence/absence analyses assumed that sequencing depth was roughly uniform across donors, and that assumption may not be true. Immune exposure information for the cohort was limited to CMV serostatus. Linkage disequilibrium might explain the correlated functional status among segregating V segments, but an unknown experimental factor could not be excluded. Most CMV-associated TCR beta chains appeared to be HLA-restricted in a later analysis, and the HLA associations seemed to be driven largely by CMV exposure. In an earlier analysis of approximately 590 of the donors, most TCR beta V segments were observed in productive rearrangements about 90% or about 30% of the time, broadly matching IMGT annotations. The authors suggested that the approach could potentially be generalized to other disease states and immunological phenotypes. A later analysis found that TCR association rates varied across HLA loci, with DRB1 alleles showing the most associated TCRs and HLA-C alleles the fewest. In both the original and validation cohorts, the classifier was reported to diagnose cytomegalovirus status with high specificity and sensitivity.

Reading from cysteine to phenylalanine, the CDR3 counts 14 amino acids. The kept DNA is CDR3 alone, 42 bases in frame from the first base. Trimming leaves V shorter by 7 bases and J shorter by 9 bases, with the junction holding 9 bases beyond the gene matches. CDR1 GTSNPN and CDR2 SVGIG are derived from the germline V gene (reference sequence). Library preparation employed the immunoSEQ multiplex PCR assay. The multiplex PCR relied on a mix of 60 forward primers for TCR Vbeta segments and 13 reverse primers for TCR Jbeta segments. A multiplex PCR assay on genomic DNA amplified the CDR3 region of rearranged TCR beta genes. On the Illumina HiSeq System, the amplified TCR beta libraries were sequenced as 87-base-pair reads. Processing in the source paper ran as follows. Across the 600 to 700 repertoires, a later analysis counted some 80 million unique TCR beta chains, some 11 million of which were shared by at least two donors. A nearest-neighbor algorithm error-corrected the raw reads and collapsed the reads into unique sequences, merging closely related sequences to remove PCR and sequencing errors. Alignment of CDR3 sequences to IMGT reference sequences was used to assign V, D and J gene segments. For a sequence to be retained, a match of at least six nucleotides to both a V gene segment and a J gene segment was required. A rearrangement counted as productive if the CDR3 had no stop codons and remained in frame with V and J, and every other rearrangement counted as non-productive. Following IMGT convention, CDR3 was defined as the stretch from the second conserved V-encoded cysteine up to the conserved J-encoded phenylalanine. Sequences without an unambiguous match to a single V gene segment were excluded from the earlier analysis of approximately 600 of the donors. In an earlier analysis of several hundred of the donors, a V segment was called functional when productive rearrangements were above 56.7%, and segregating when the standard deviation between donors exceeded 5%. A statistical classification framework was built for diagnosing cytomegalovirus status from the catalog of TCR beta chain sequences. In a later analysis, TCR nucleotide sequences were compared against IMGT/GENE-DB human TR gene sequences so that V and J genes could be assigned. In a later analysis, CDR3 sequences and most-parsimonious VDJ recombination scenarios were assigned using the TCRdist pipeline. In a later analysis, each TCR beta chain was defined by its CDR3 amino acid sequence together with its V-gene family, and reads without a unique V-gene family were excluded. As a way to deal with suspected cross-contamination and a sequencing artifact, a later analysis dropped approximately 570 nucleotide sequences that were highly shared and had low generation probability. In a later analysis, a clonal expansion index for each public chain was calculated from normalized within-repertoire ranks of inferred template counts. In a later analysis, generation probabilities were computed using a VDJ recombination model fitted to out-of-frame rearrangements, and the results were checked against IGoR. A later analysis scored TCR-TCR, TCR-HLA and TCR-CMV co-occurrence with hypergeometric tests, applying a repertoire-size bias correction to TCR pairs. In a later analysis, false discovery rates were estimated by permuting HLA or CMV assignments 20 times. In a later analysis, co-occurring TCRs were grouped using DBSCAN, and TCRdist sequence similarity was added for clustering within HLA-allele-positive subsets. For co-occurrence clustering, repertoires with fewer than 30,000 or more than 120,000 public chains were excluded, along with roughly 5 repertoires with anomalous nucleotide sharing. TCRdb retrieved this table from immuneACCESS and kept in-frame rearrangements only. Not all clones are present; in checked studies, unresolved V genes account for under half, and no reason is known for the remainder. V, J and clone size derive from that table, while D and trimming were established from the DNA sequence. Across this sample there are about 160,000 clones, with almost 80% seen only once. Together, the top ten hold just under 1% of the sample.

The cohort consisted of 666 healthy bone marrow donors. Cohort members were all nominally healthy when sampled, although unrecorded immune exposures were likely present. The donor tested CMV seropositive and was one of the 289 seropositive cohort members. Every donor gave a peripheral blood sample, and the peripheral blood mononuclear cells from that sample were used for TCR beta sequencing. Genomic DNA was extracted from the blood cell samples with the Qiagen DNeasy Blood Extraction Kit. The sequenced material came from PBMCs. This TCR was sampled from a woman aged 45-59 years in good health and CMV-seropositive. The sequence is built from TRBV30 and TRBJ2-3, with 14 middle bases fitting TRBD2. The CDR3 region has the sequence CAYAGTSGSSTQYF. The nucleotides are TGTGCCTATGCCGGGACTAGCGGGAGTAGCACGCAGTATTTT.